This T cell receptor beta chain stems from a study of T cells in Graves' hyperthyroidism and ophthalmopathy. Study-wide background: Specimen type is peripheral blood, collected at initial diagnosis prior to any treatment.

Germline V lookup: CDR1 LGHNA, CDR2 YSLEER. Trimming left V 0 bases short and J 3 bases short, with 9 bases between. The CDR3 runs to 15 residues. This clonotype was seen a handful of times. The diagnoses drew upon clinical symptoms, serum thyroxine and TRAb, thyroid ultrasound and orbital computed tomography. The CDR3 regions of TCR beta were amplified from RNA transcripts. TCR CDR3 underwent first-round RT-PCR with the HTBI primer set. TCRdb re-derived calls from the multiplex PCR reads in MiXCR, one entry per CDR3 protein. Among about 600,000 distinct CDR3 sequences listed, roughly 15% were seen once.

Sequencing used blood. The TCR originated in a woman aged 45 to 65 with Graves' ophthalmopathy. J is TRBJ1-5 and V is TRBV4-3, with a possible D match to TRBD1 (6 bases). CDR3 bases: TGCGCCAGCAGCCAAGACACAGGGAACAATCAGCCCCAGCATTTT. It is translated as CASSQDTGNNQPQHF.